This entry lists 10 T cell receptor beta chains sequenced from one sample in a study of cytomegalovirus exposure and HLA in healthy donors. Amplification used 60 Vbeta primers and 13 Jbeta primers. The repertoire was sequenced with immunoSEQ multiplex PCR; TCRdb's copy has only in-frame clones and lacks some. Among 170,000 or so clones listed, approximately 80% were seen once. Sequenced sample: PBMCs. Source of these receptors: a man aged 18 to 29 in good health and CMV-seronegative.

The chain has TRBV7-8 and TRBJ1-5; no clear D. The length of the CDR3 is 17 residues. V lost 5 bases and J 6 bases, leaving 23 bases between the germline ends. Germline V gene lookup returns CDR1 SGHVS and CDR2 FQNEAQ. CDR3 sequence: CASSSQLAEVRSQPQHF. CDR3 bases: TGTGCCAGCAGCAGCCAGCTGGCGGAAGTGCGTAGTCAGCCCCAGCATTTT.

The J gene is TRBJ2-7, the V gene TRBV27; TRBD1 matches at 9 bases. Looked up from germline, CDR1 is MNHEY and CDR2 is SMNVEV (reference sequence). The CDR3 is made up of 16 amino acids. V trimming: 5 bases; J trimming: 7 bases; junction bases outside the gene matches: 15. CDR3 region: CASSEPPGQGDREQYF. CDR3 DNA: TGTGCCAGCAGTGAGCCCCCGGGACAGGGTGATCGTGAGCAGTACTTC.

The CDR3 nucleotides are TGTGCCAGTAGTACCCGTCTGCAAGAGACCCAGTACTTC. This sequence encodes CASSTRLQETQYF. V is TRBV19 and J is TRBJ2-5, with unresolved D. CDR3 length: 13 residues. The V and J ends lost 4 bases and 2 bases respectively, with 8 bases between them. Per the germline V gene, CDR1 is LNHDA and CDR2 is SQIVND (reference sequence).

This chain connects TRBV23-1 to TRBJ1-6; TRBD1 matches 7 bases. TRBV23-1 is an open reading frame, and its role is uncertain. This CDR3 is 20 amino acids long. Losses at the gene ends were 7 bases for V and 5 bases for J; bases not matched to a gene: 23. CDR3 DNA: TGCGCCAGCACTCTGAAATTCACCGTACAGGGGCGCCGAGATAATTCACCCCTCCACTTT. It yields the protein CASTLKFTVQGRRDNSPLHF.

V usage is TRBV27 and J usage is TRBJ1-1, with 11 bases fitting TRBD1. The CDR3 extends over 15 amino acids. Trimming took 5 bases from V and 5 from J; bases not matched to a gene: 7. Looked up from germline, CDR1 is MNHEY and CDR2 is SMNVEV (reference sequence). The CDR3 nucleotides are TGTGCCAGCAGTCCCTGGACAGGGGGCGAGACTGAAGCTTTCTTT. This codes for CASSPWTGGETEAFF.

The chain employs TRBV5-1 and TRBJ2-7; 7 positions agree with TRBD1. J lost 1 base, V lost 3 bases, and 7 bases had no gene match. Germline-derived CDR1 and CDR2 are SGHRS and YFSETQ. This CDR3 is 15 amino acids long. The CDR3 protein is CASSSGTDISYEQYF. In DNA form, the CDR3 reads TGCGCCAGCAGCTCCGGGACAGACATTTCCTACGAGCAGTACTTC.

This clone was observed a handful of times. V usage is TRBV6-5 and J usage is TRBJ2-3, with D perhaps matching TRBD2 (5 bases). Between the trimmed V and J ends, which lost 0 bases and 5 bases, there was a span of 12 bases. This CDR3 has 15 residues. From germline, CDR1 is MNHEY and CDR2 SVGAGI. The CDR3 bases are TGTGCCAGCAGTTACTCGTTGGCGGGCCTAGATACGCAGTATTTT. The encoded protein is CASSYSLAGLDTQYF.

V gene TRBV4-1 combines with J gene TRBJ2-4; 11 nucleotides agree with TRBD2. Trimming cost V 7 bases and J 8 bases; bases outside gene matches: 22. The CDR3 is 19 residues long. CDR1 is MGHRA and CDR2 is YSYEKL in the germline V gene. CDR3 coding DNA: TGCGCCAGCACCATCGGGGGCGGGAGAACTACTAGCGGGGGATACATTCAGTACTTC. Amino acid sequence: CASTIGGGRTTSGGYIQYF.

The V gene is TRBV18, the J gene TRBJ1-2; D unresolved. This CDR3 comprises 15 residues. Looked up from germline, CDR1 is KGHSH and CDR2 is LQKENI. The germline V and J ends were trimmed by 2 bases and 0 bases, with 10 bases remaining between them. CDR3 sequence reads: CASSPDGGPNYGYTF. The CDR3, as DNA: TGTGCCAGCTCACCAGACGGAGGCCCTAACTATGGCTACACCTTC.

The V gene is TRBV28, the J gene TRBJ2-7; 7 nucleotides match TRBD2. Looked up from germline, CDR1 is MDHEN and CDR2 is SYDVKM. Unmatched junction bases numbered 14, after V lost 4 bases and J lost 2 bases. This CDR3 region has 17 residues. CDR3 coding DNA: TGTGCCAGCAGTTCTCCCGCAGTGGGGGGGGGAGCCTACGAGCAGTACTTC. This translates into CASSSPAVGGGAYEQYF.